These 18 T cell receptor beta chains came from one sample sequenced in a study of CD8+CD57+ T cells in acquired aplastic anemia. Patients who underwent sequencing had shown CD8+CD57+ cell expansion by flow cytometry. Researchers used genomic DNA as the template to profile TCR beta VDJ and CDR3. TCRdb re-called the reads with MiXCR, one entry per CDR3 protein. Of some 170,000 distinct CDR3 sequences listed, 40% to 55% are singletons. The sample was sorted CD4+, CD8+, or CD8+CD57+ T cells (not recorded which) from PBMCs. These receptors originate from a human donor with aplastic anemia.

This clonotype showed up many times. This chain joins TRBV24-1 and TRBJ2-6; no firm D call. The V gene lost 7 bases and the J gene lost 4 bases, with 10 bases spanning the gap. Germline V gene lookup returns CDR1 KGHDR and CDR2 SFDVKD. The CDR3 consists of 14 residues. The CDR3 loop reads CATSPRTGANVLTF. DNA of the CDR3: TGTGCCACCAGCCCCCGGACCGGGGCCAACGTCCTGACTTTC.

The rearrangement uses TRBV11-3 and TRBJ2-3; D is unresolved. Per germline, CDR1 SGHNT and CDR2 YENEEA. The CDR3 totals 11 residues. V lost 5 bases and J lost 5, with 5 bases in between. DNA for the CDR3: TGTGCCAGCAGCCATGGAGATACGCAGTATTTT. Translation: CASSHGDTQYF.

This clonotype was detected ten times or more. V usage is TRBV7-3 and J usage is TRBJ2-1, with TRBD2 identical over 10 bases. The germline gives CDR1 SGHTA, CDR2 FQGTGA. This CDR3 is built from 16 residues. V was clipped by 1 base and J by 9 bases; unmatched bases: 9. In nucleotides, the CDR3 is TGTGCCAGCAGCTTAAACCGGGCTAGCGGGGGTCCTGAGCAGTTCTTC. Translating gives CASSLNRASGGPEQFF. Complete variable domain (other parts from reference TRBV7-3 and TRBJ2-1): GAGVSQTPSNKVTEKGKYVELRCDPISGHTALYWYRQSLGQGPEFLIYFQGTGAADDSGLPNDRFFAVRPEGSVSTLKIQRTERGDSAVYLCASSLNRASGGPEQFFGPGTRLTVL.

This clonotype was found many times. CDR3 protein: CASSLAVWGTGELFF. DNA of the CDR3: TGTGCCAGCAGCTTAGCTGTGTGGGGAACCGGGGAGCTGTTTTTT. V and J are TRBV7-6 and TRBJ2-2; D unresolved. Trimming cost V 0 bases and J 5 bases, with 10 bases left between them. This CDR3 has 15 residues. Germline V lookup: CDR1 SGHVS, CDR2 FNYEAQ.

V and J are TRBV7-6 and TRBJ1-4; perhaps TRBD1 as D (6 bases). Trimming cost V 4 bases and J 1 base, with 10 bases left between them. The germline CDR1 and CDR2 sequences are SGHVS and FNYEAQ. The CDR3 length is 15 residues. Written as DNA, the CDR3 is TGTGCCAGCAGCTCTGGAGGGGGAACTAATGAAAAACTGTTTTTT. This encodes CASSSGGGTNEKLFF.

Here the CDR3 DNA reads TGTGCCAGCAGTTTAGGGGTGGACAGGAATGACAATCAGCCCCAGCATTTT. It specifies CASSLGVDRNDNQPQHF. The chain couples TRBV27 to TRBJ1-5; the match to TRBD1 covers 7 bases. The ends lost 2 bases at V and 3 bases at J; junction bases unmatched: 10. CDR1 and CDR2 from the germline V gene are MNHEY and SMNVEV (reference sequence). The CDR3 extends over 17 amino acids.

The chain has TRBV15 and TRBJ1-4; D remains unclear. V was clipped by 3 bases and J by 5 bases, with 10 bases between them. The CDR3 totals 14 residues. Looked up from germline, CDR1 is LNHNV and CDR2 is YYDKDF (reference sequence). As DNA, the CDR3 is TGTGCCACCAGCAGGGACGGGGAAAATGAAAAACTGTTTTTT. Its protein product is CATSRDGENEKLFF.

Notes on this clonotype: A read error is possible here, since a much larger clone lies one base away. The chain is built from TRBV14 and TRBJ2-2, with D perhaps TRBD1 (6 bases). CDR1 and CDR2 from the germline V gene are SGHDN and FVKESK. This CDR3 is 14 amino acids long. The CDR3 spells CASSQGAGTGELSF. CDR3 nucleotides: TGTGCCAGCAGCCAGGGGGCGGGCACCGGGGAGCTGTCTTTT.

V and J are TRBV7-9 and TRBJ2-7; possibly TRBD1 or TRBD2 for D (5 bases each). This CDR3 spans 14 amino acids. Trimming left V 2 bases short and J 2 bases short, with 10 bases between. CDR1 SEHNR and CDR2 FQNEAQ come from the germline V gene (reference sequence). This CDR3 reads CASSLPGRAYEQYF. The DNA of the CDR3 is TGTGCCAGCAGCTTACCAGGGCGGGCCTACGAGCAGTACTTC. Drawing the rest from reference TRBV7-9 and TRBJ2-7, the complete variable domain is DTGVSQNPRHKITKRGQNVTFRCDPISEHNRLYWYRQTLGQGPEFLTYFQNEAQLEKSRLLSDRFSAERPKGSFSTLEIQRTEQGDSAMYLCASSLPGRAYEQYFGPGTRLTVT.

The rearrangement joins TRBV5-6 to TRBJ2-7; D remains ambiguous. Trimming took off 3 bases at V and 2 bases at J, with 9 bases between the two ends. Germline CDR1 and CDR2: SGHDT and YYEEEE. The CDR3 loop spans 13 amino acids. CDR3 coding DNA: TGTGCCAGCAGCTCGATACAGACCTACGAGCAGTACTTC. Translating it yields CASSSIQTYEQYF.

This clonotype showed up just once. V usage is TRBV2 and J usage is TRBJ1-2, with TRBD1 matching 8 bases. Trimming took 7 bases from V and 4 from J; bases not matched to a gene: 11. Germline V gene lookup returns CDR1 SNHLY and CDR2 FYNNEI. CDR3 size: 15 residues. CDR3: CASTIQGAVGYGYTF. Here the CDR3 DNA reads TGTGCCAGCACCATTCAGGGGGCGGTTGGCTATGGCTACACCTTC.

The chain carries TRBV15 and TRBJ1-4; no definite D call. Between the trimmed V and J ends, which lost 0 bases and 4 bases, there was a span of 6 bases. Germline V gene data show CDR1 as LNHNV and CDR2 as YYDKDF (reference sequence). The CDR3 loop spans 14 amino acids. The CDR3 sequence: CATSREGLNEKLFF. CDR3 DNA: TGTGCCACCAGCAGAGAAGGGCTTAATGAAAAACTGTTTTTT.

The chain uses TRBV7-9 and TRBJ1-1; D not certain. Deletions cut 1 base from V and 3 bases from J, with 9 bases between. The CDR3 is 14 residues long. The germline CDR1 and CDR2 sequences are SEHNR and FQNEAQ (reference sequence). CDR3 sequence (DNA): TGTGCCAGCAGCTTAGTGGCCAGGTACACTGAAGCTTTCTTT. It specifies CASSLVARYTEAFF.

The chain is built from TRBV20-1 and TRBJ1-1; D gene uncertain. V was trimmed by 6 bases and J by 0 bases, leaving 11 bases between them. The germline gives CDR1 DFQATT, CDR2 SNEGSKA (reference sequence). This CDR3 region has 13 residues. Here the CDR3 reads CSAGRHVNTEAFF. The CDR3 coding sequence is TGCAGTGCCGGCCGACACGTGAACACTGAAGCTTTCTTT.

The rearrangement joins TRBV9 to TRBJ2-5; 10 positions agree with TRBD2. The CDR3 extends over 14 amino acids. V shed 3 bases, J shed 14 bases, and the junction held 13 bases outside the gene matches. Germline V CDR1 and CDR2: SGDLS, YYNGEE. The CDR3 region has the DNA TGTGCCAGCAGCGCCGATGTATATAGCGGGGGGATATACTTC. Amino acids: CASSADVYSGGIYF.

This clonotype was detected many times. This sequence joins TRBV6-2 or TRBV6-3 and TRBJ2-5, with 9 bases lining up with TRBD2. Germline loops: CDR1 MNHEY, CDR2 SVGEGT. The CDR3 has 15 residues. The V gene end was trimmed by 9 bases and the J gene end by 0 bases; junction bases not matched to a gene: 8. CDR3 sequence (DNA): TGTGCCAGTTCCCGGGTAGCGGGGGACCAAGAGACCCAGTACTTC. Protein sequence: CASSRVAGDQETQYF.

On this clonotype: An end of the junction differs from the germline gene, which may be a read error. CDR3 sequence: CASSPGIRGGTVIF. The DNA of the CDR3 is TGTGCCAGCAGCCCAGGGATAAGGGGCGGGACAGTGATATTC. The rearrangement uses TRBV13 and TRBJ2-7; TRBD1 is a possible D gene (7 bases). This CDR3 is 14 amino acids long. Germline lookup yields CDR1 PRHDT and CDR2 FYEKMQ (reference sequence).

Ten or more counts support this clonotype. This rearrangement joins TRBV5-6 to TRBJ2-7, with 7 bases aligning to TRBD1. J was trimmed by 2 bases and V by 3 bases; bases with no gene match: 11. CDR1 and CDR2 (germline): SGHDT, YYEEEE. CDR3 size: 16 residues. The CDR3 coding sequence is TGTGCCAGCAGCTCCACCTGGGACAGAGCAACCTACGAGCAGTACTTC. It codes for CASSSTWDRATYEQYF.